A single sample gave rise to the 28 T cell receptor beta chains below, sequenced in a study of beta chain features in type 1 diabetes. Regarding the study as a whole: Type 1 diabetes patients showed a moderate but significant shortening of TCRB CDR3s in all four CD4+ subsets.

Since all of the isolated RNA was reverse transcribed, expressed TCRB transcripts were what got sequenced. Repertoires were generated with immunoSEQ multiplex PCR, while TCRdb's copy carries only in-frame clones and drops some. The repertoire holds 300,000 or so clones, approximately 15% seen once, with around 0.016% in the top ten. The antigens of these receptors remain unknown. The sequenced sample consisted of naive CD4+ T cells from blood. These receptor sequences come from a man younger than 40 with type 1 diabetes.

The chain employs TRBV27 and TRBJ2-5, with D maybe TRBD1 (6 bases). The CDR3 length is 12 residues. Trimming cost V 6 bases and J 5 bases, with 10 bases left between them. Germline V gene lookup returns CDR1 MNHEY and CDR2 SMNVEV (reference sequence). The CDR3, as DNA: TGTGCCAGCAGCCCCCAGGGGGAGACCCAGTACTTC. Protein product: CASSPQGETQYF.

This clone was recorded a few times. V and J are TRBV6-5 and TRBJ2-1, with D uncertain. The ends were cut back, 4 bases at V and 3 bases at J, with 10 bases in the middle. The V gene's germline CDR1 is MNHEY and CDR2 SVGAGI. This CDR3 comprises 14 residues. CDR3 loop: CASSSLQDYNEQFF. The CDR3, as DNA: TGTGCCAGCAGTTCCCTCCAGGACTACAATGAGCAGTTCTTC.

This clone was recorded a few times. The V and J genes are TRBV6-6 and TRBJ2-3, with 7 bases that match TRBD2. With 0 bases clipped from V and 1 base from J, the junction kept 4 bases outside the gene matches. Germline V gives CDR1 MNHNY, CDR2 SVGAGI (reference sequence). The CDR3 has 16 residues. CDR3 nucleotides: TGTGCCAGCAGTTACTCAAAGCGGGGTCGCACAGATACGCAGTATTTT. Translation gives CASSYSKRGRTDTQYF.

The chain is built from TRBV7-2 and TRBJ2-7; 7 bases are shared with TRBD1. The CDR3 spans 15 residues. Unmatched junction bases numbered 10, after V lost 2 bases and J lost 6 bases. Per germline, CDR1 SGHTA and CDR2 FQGNSA. The CDR3 spells CASSLRDSGASEQYF. The CDR3 DNA reads as TGTGCCAGCAGCTTAAGGGACAGCGGAGCCTCCGAGCAGTACTTC.

The chain recombines TRBV9 with TRBJ2-1, with 8 bases lining up with TRBD2. The CDR3 is 15 residues long. The junction had 4 bases not matched to a gene; V was cut back by 4 bases and J by 1 base. Germline values: CDR1 SGDLS, CDR2 YYNGEE. Here the CDR3 DNA reads TGTGCCAGCAGCTCGACTAGCGAATCCTACAATGAGCAGTTCTTC. Amino acids: CASSSTSESYNEQFF.

The rearrangement links TRBV2 to TRBJ2-7, with 8 bases lining up with TRBD2. Germline CDR1 and CDR2: SNHLY and FYNNEI. J gave up 3 bases and V 7 bases, and 8 bases lay outside the gene matches. This CDR3 spans 14 amino acids. The CDR3 loop is CASKLAGLYYEQYF. As DNA, the CDR3 is TGTGCCAGCAAGTTAGCGGGATTATACTACGAGCAGTACTTC.

J is TRBJ1-5 and V is TRBV7-2; D perhaps matches TRBD1 (5 bases). Germline V gives CDR1 SGHTA, CDR2 FQGNSA. This CDR3 is 15 amino acids long. Trimming stripped 5 bases from V and 5 bases from J, with 16 bases between. The chain's CDR3 is CASSPFRGGDQPQHF. The CDR3 DNA reads TGTGCCAGCAGCCCGTTCCGGGGAGGGGATCAGCCCCAGCATTTT.

This sequence joins TRBV25-1 and TRBJ2-5, with 7 bases matching TRBD1. Germline CDR1 and CDR2: MGHDK and SYGVNS. There are 16 residues in the CDR3. The J segment lost 2 bases and the V segment lost 3 bases, leaving 9 bases of the junction unmatched. The CDR3 is CASSDQTGWVQETQYF. In nucleotides, the CDR3 is TGTGCCAGCAGTGACCAGACAGGGTGGGTACAAGAGACCCAGTACTTC.

The genes are TRBV2 and TRBJ2-7, with D maybe TRBD2 (6 bases). Germline assignment: CDR1 SNHLY and CDR2 FYNNEI. Trimming left V 3 bases short and J 1 base short, with 10 bases between. This CDR3 is 14 amino acids long. The CDR3 reads CASSDQGGSYEQYF. Here the CDR3 DNA reads TGTGCCAGCAGTGACCAGGGAGGATCCTACGAGCAGTACTTC.

The chain carries TRBV5-4 and TRBJ2-7, with a tentative D call TRBD1 (6 bases). Germline CDR1 reads SGHNT; CDR2 reads YYREEE (reference sequence). V lost 4 bases, J lost 6 bases, and 11 bases lay in between. The CDR3 is 12 amino acids. The CDR3 bases are TGTGCCAGCAGCGTCGACAGGTCCGAGCAGTACTTC. It yields the protein CASSVDRSEQYF.

This chain links TRBV18 with TRBJ2-7; 11 nucleotides agree with TRBD2. V trimming: 4 bases; J trimming: 5 bases; junction bases outside the gene matches: 7. This CDR3 is 15 amino acids long. Germline V CDR1 and CDR2: KGHSH, LQKENI. The CDR3 DNA is TGTGCCAGCTCACTTATACTAGCGGGAGCCGACGAGCAGTACTTC. This encodes CASSLILAGADEQYF. The complete variable domain, with remaining parts taken from reference TRBV18 and TRBJ2-7, reads NAGVMQNPRHLVRRRGQEARLRCSPMKGHSHVYWYRQLPEEGLKFMVYLQKENIIDESGMPKERFSAEFPKEGPSILRIQQVVRGDSAAYFCASSLILAGADEQYFGPGTRLTVT.

A few counts support this clone. The CDR3 sequence is CASSFQQGSGANVLTF. The CDR3 DNA reads as TGTGCCAGCAGCTTCCAACAGGGCTCCGGGGCCAACGTCCTGACTTTC. V is TRBV7-9 and J is TRBJ2-6, with a tentative D call TRBD1 (6 bases). Germline V gene sequence: CDR1 SEHNR, CDR2 FQNEAQ (reference sequence). Trimming cost V 3 bases and J 4 bases, with 13 bases left between them. CDR3 size: 16 residues. The full variable domain, rest sourced from reference TRBV7-9 and TRBJ2-6, is DTGVSQNPRHKITKRGQNVTFRCDPISEHNRLYWYRQTLGQGPEFLTYFQNEAQLEKSRLLSDRFSAERPKGSFSTLEIQRTEQGDSAMYLCASSFQQGSGANVLTFGAGSRLTVL.

Worth noting for this clone: The same CDR3 is also encoded by other DNA sequences in this sample. The V and J genes are TRBV28 and TRBJ2-2; tentatively, D is TRBD2 (5 bases). The germline CDR1 and CDR2 sequences are MDHEN and SYDVKM. The V and J ends lost 5 bases and 1 base respectively, with 8 bases between them. The CDR3 totals 14 residues. The CDR3 is CASSLGGNTGELFF. The CDR3 nucleotides read TGTGCCAGCAGTCTCGGAGGGAACACCGGGGAGCTGTTTTTT.

The V and J genes are TRBV6-5 and TRBJ2-7; 11 bases are shared with TRBD2. The V segment lost 6 bases and the J segment 6 bases; nucleotides outside the gene matches: 7. Germline loops: CDR1 MNHEY, CDR2 SVGAGI. The CDR3 covers 14 residues. The DNA for the CDR3 is TGTGCCAGCAGCCTACTAGCGGGAGTACTCGAGCAGTACTTC. Translating it yields CASSLLAGVLEQYF.

This clone came up a few times. The genes are TRBV19 and TRBJ1-5; TRBD1 is a possible D gene (6 bases). The V end was cut by 6 bases, the J end by 3 bases, with 12 bases between. The CDR3 is made up of 14 amino acids. Germline V lookup: CDR1 LNHDA, CDR2 SQIVND (reference sequence). The CDR3 DNA follows: TGTGCCAGTAGCTTGGACAGTTTCAATCAGCCCCAGCATTTT. It translates to CASSLDSFNQPQHF.

This clone was counted between two and nine times. The chain links TRBV5-4 to TRBJ2-3; D is undetermined. V was clipped by 0 bases and J by 2 bases, with 7 bases between them. This CDR3 is 14 amino acids long. The V gene's germline CDR1 is SGHNT and CDR2 YYREEE (reference sequence). The CDR3 DNA reads TGTGCCAGCAGCTTGGCGAGTTACACAGATACGCAGTATTTT. It codes for CASSLASYTDTQYF.

This clone was observed a few times. This chain connects TRBV30 to TRBJ1-2; D unresolved. The CDR3 extends over 12 amino acids. V lost 4 bases to trimming and J lost 3 bases, with 9 bases between them. In germline, CDR1 is GTSNPN, CDR2 SVGIG (reference sequence). This CDR3 reads CAWTQTYYGYTF. The CDR3 DNA reads as TGTGCCTGGACTCAGACATACTATGGCTACACCTTC. The whole variable domain, remainder taken from reference TRBV30 and TRBJ1-2, is SQTIHQWPATLVQPVGSPLSLECTVEGTSNPNLYWYRQAAGRGLQLLFYSVGIGQISSEVPQNLSASRPQDRQFILSSKKLLLSDSGFYLCAWTQTYYGYTFGSGTRLTVV.

The rearrangement joins TRBV5-1 to TRBJ1-1; 9 bases are a match to TRBD1. Looked up from germline, CDR1 is SGHRS and CDR2 is YFSETQ. Trimming took 4 bases from V and 3 from J; bases not matched to a gene: 10. CDR3 length equals 16 residues. CDR3 sequence reads: CASSPGQGILDTEAFF. DNA of the CDR3: TGCGCCAGCAGCCCGGGACAGGGTATTTTGGACACTGAAGCTTTCTTT.

There are a few counts of this clone. CDR3 in DNA: TGCAGCGCATTATTTCCGGCAACGCGGAGCTCCTACGAGCAGTACTTC. It translates to CSALFPATRSSYEQYF. The chain links TRBV29-1 to TRBJ2-7, with D unclear. Per the germline V gene, CDR1 is SQVTM and CDR2 is ANQGSEA. The CDR3 extends over 16 amino acids. Trimming left V 7 bases short and J 0 bases short, with 22 bases between.

The chain has TRBV6-6 and TRBJ2-1; 14 bases are shared with TRBD2. CDR3 length equals 15 residues. The V and J ends lost 5 bases and 8 bases, in that order; junction bases with no gene match: 5. Germline CDR1 MNHNY, CDR2 SVGAGI (reference sequence). CDR3 nucleotides: TGTGCCAGCAGTCTTCAGACTAGCGGGAGGGATGAGCAGTTCTTC. This encodes CASSLQTSGRDEQFF.

This clone was recorded a few times. The J gene is TRBJ2-7, the V gene TRBV19; D gene unclear. The CDR3 loop spans 13 amino acids. Between the trimmed V and J ends, which lost 3 bases and 3 bases, there was a span of 9 bases. Germline V CDR1 and CDR2: LNHDA, SQIVND (reference sequence). The CDR3 is CASSISRLYEQYF. In nucleotides, the CDR3 is TGTGCCAGTAGTATTAGTAGACTCTACGAGCAGTACTTC.

This clone was detected only a few times. V usage is TRBV7-9 and J usage is TRBJ2-5; D gene ambiguous. Trimming removed 5 bases at V and 5 bases at J, with 15 bases between. The CDR3 length is 14 residues. Germline V gene lookup returns CDR1 SEHNR and CDR2 FQNEAQ (reference sequence). CDR3 sequence: CASSPGSLWETQYF. DNA for the CDR3: TGTGCCAGCAGCCCCGGGTCACTTTGGGAGACCCAGTACTTC.

This clone showed up just a few times. The V and J genes are TRBV9 and TRBJ2-5; TRBD1 matches at 9 bases. J was trimmed by 6 bases and V by 0 bases; bases with no gene match: 3. Germline assignment: CDR1 SGDLS and CDR2 YYNGEE. This CDR3 region has 14 residues. The CDR3 is CASSVEGTGQTQYF. CDR3 nucleotide sequence: TGTGCCAGCAGCGTAGAGGGGACAGGGCAGACCCAGTACTTC.

This clone was detected only a few times. The chain is built from TRBV30 and TRBJ2-1; possible D gene TRBD1, 6 bases. The germline V and J ends were trimmed by 8 bases and 7 bases, with 18 bases remaining between them. The CDR3 consists of 13 residues. Germline V gene sequence: CDR1 GTSNPN, CDR2 SVGIG (reference sequence). Written as DNA, the CDR3 is TGTGCCCGGCACCGGGACACAGGGAATGAGCAGTTCTTC. It is translated as CARHRDTGNEQFF.

The V gene is TRBV28, the J gene TRBJ2-7, with D hard to call. Germline V lookup: CDR1 MDHEN, CDR2 SYDVKM. CDR3 length: 13 residues. Trimming removed 7 bases from V and 0 bases from J, with 10 bases in between. CDR3 DNA sequence: TGTGCCAGCACCCAGACAAGCTCCTACGAGCAGTACTTC. Protein: CASTQTSSYEQYF.

Only one count was recorded for this clone. The rearrangement links TRBV5-8 to TRBJ2-1; tentatively, D is TRBD2 (5 bases). This CDR3 has 15 amino acids. Trimming cost V 3 bases and J 1 base, with 11 bases left between them. Germline CDR1 and CDR2: SGHTS and YDEGEE. The DNA for the CDR3 is TGTGCCAGCAGCTGGACTGGCTCATCCTACAATGAGCAGTTCTTC. This translates into CASSWTGSSYNEQFF. Full variable domain (outside the CDR3, taken from reference TRBV5-8 and TRBJ2-1): EAGVTQSPTHLIKTRGQQATLRCSPISGHTSVYWYQQALGLGLQFLLWYDEGEERNRGNFPPRFSGRQFPNYSSELNVNALELEDSALYLCASSWTGSSYNEQFFGPGTRLTVL.

This clone was recorded a few times. V and J are TRBV25-1 and TRBJ1-4; 8 bases map to TRBD1. With V trimmed by 6 bases and J by 2 bases, 8 bases remained unmatched. The CDR3 extends over 16 amino acids. Germline-derived CDR1 and CDR2 are MGHDK and SYGVNS. CDR3 sequence: CASSHDGQGTNEKLFF. The DNA of the CDR3 is TGTGCCAGCAGCCATGACGGACAGGGCACTAATGAAAAACTGTTTTTT.

This rearrangement joins TRBV28 to TRBJ2-7, with a weak D call TRBD2 (6 bases). Germline values: CDR1 MDHEN, CDR2 SYDVKM. V was clipped by 5 bases and J by 4 bases, with 12 bases between them. This CDR3 comprises 13 residues. Here the CDR3 reads CASSAGPLYEQYF. Written as DNA, the CDR3 is TGTGCCAGCAGTGCGGGACCACTATACGAGCAGTACTTC.